This T cell receptor (beta chain) was captured by sequencing in a study of T cells expressing NK-cell markers. The wider study: It was sorted CD3+CD56+NKG2C+, CD3+CD56+NKG2C- and CD3+CD56-NKG2C+ T cells that supplied the TCR beta repertoires. Most of the eight sequenced donors were classified as HCMV-seropositive, and one was classified as seronegative.

Researchers built TCR beta cDNA using 5'RACE template switching with UMIs. TCRdb reprocessed the 5' RACE reads and stores each CDR3 protein as one record, lacking DNA. The sample holds 150,000 to 200,000 distinct CDR3 sequences. This CDR3 spans 14 amino acids. The germline V gene has CDR1 SQVTM and CDR2 ANQGSEA. The clonotype originates from a woman between 18 and 75 years old in good health. The chain links TRBV29-1 to TRBJ2-1; TCRdb gives TRBD2 as the D gene, but with no DNA this cannot be confirmed. Sequencing was performed on blood T cells: a sorted CD56 or NKG2C T cell subset, CD4+ or CD8+ T cells, or bulk PBMC T cells (not recorded which). This CDR3 reads CSVSGTSGNHEQFF.